The source of this T cell receptor beta chain is a study of PD-1 blockade in classical Hodgkin lymphoma (dated by TCRdb to 2020 to 2021). Notes on the research overall: Nivolumab dosing was 3 mg/kg intravenously every 2 weeks, continuing until either disease progression or unacceptable toxicity. The study used CyTOF and TCR beta sequencing to define a peripheral blood immune signature of response to PD-1 blockade in classical Hodgkin lymphoma. The full study reports these points: By C4D1, a significant rise was seen in CD4+ TCR diversity but not in CD8+ TCR diversity (p=0.0027 vs p=0.16), and the rise was most apparent among complete responders (p=0.02). Patients starting nivolumab less than 1 year after ASCT had lower diversity and were excluded from later analyses to avoid confounding by immune reconstitution. Newly diagnosed patients were reported to have lower baseline TCR diversity than healthy donors, and relapsed/refractory patients were reported to have lower baseline TCR diversity still. Baseline diversity similar to that of newly diagnosed patients was observed in trial patients achieving complete response, whereas significantly lower diversity was observed in partial responders and progressors. Only a single clinical trial cohort was studied, and what caused the repertoire differences, possibly disease activity or prior therapy, remained undefined.

The sample's time point label is to be understood as: cycle 1 day 1 (C1D1), immediately before nivolumab initiation. Every trial patient had relapsed following autologous stem cell transplantation, and prior brentuximab vedotin exposure was what differed among cohorts A, B and C. A total of under 70 patients with relapsed/refractory classical Hodgkin lymphoma made up the trial cohort, and each patient's best overall response was complete response, partial response or progressive disease. Trial patients were treated with single-agent nivolumab in the multi-cohort phase II CheckMate 205 trial. An independent review committee assessed best overall response by applying the 2007 International Working Group response criteria. Trial PBMCs were collected just before the start of nivolumab (C1D1) and during therapy at cycle 2 day 1 and cycle 4 day 1. Peripheral blood was collected in 8 mL Vacutainer Cell Preparation Tubes, from which PBMCs were isolated by centrifugation and then cryopreserved.

Comments on this clone: No antigen is known for it. Nothing much larger sits one base from this clone, and base qualities are not available.

The germline V gene yields MGHRA for CDR1 and YSYEKL for CDR2. Including the terminal cysteine and phenylalanine, the CDR3 comprises 16 residues. The CDR3 DNA has 48 bases and is translated from base 1. V lost 4 bases and J lost 2 bases, and the count of bases not matched to a germline gene is 9. The Qiagen DNeasy kit was used to extract genomic DNA from unsorted PBMCs and from the negatively selected CD4+ and CD8+ fractions. TCR beta CDR3 regions were amplified by immunoSEQ multiplex PCR using primers annealing to V and J segments. A synthetic immune receptor repertoire was used to minimize amplification bias, and any residual bias was removed computationally once sequencing was done. The study's processing was this. Repertoire diversity was quantified as the Shannon entropy index using custom Python scripts. Unsorted, CD4+ and CD8+ repertoires were analyzed separately, except for combined analyses in which CD4+ and CD8+ sequences were merged in silico. Clonal expansion was defined as at least a 2-fold frequency increase after treatment relative to C1D1, with a pseudocount of 0.5 for undetected baseline clones. Clones with 0 or 1 copy at C1D1 were classified as singleton clones, and clones with 2 or more copies were classified as non-singleton clones. By matching protein sequences in sorted samples from the same patient, clones expanded in unsorted samples were annotated as CD4+, CD8+ or unknown. Wilcoxon tests were applied to paired samples to test diversity changes from C1D1 to C4D1. Entries here come from immuneACCESS through TCRdb and include only in-frame sequences with V and J called. Some clones fail to appear in such tables; in the studies checked, an unresolved V gene covers under half of the shortfall, and the cause of the remainder is unknown. D and trimming were read from the DNA, whereas the V and J calls and clone size are those reported in that table. For this sample there are 10,000 to 13,000 clones; 75% appear just once. The ten largest make up 30% to 40% of the sample.

Sequenced material: peripheral blood mononuclear cells (PBMCs), taken at baseline. This sequence originates from a human donor with classical Hodgkin lymphoma. The V gene is TRBV4-1 and the J gene is TRBJ1-2; the central 8 bases match TRBD1. The CDR3 protein sequence reads: CASSPSWTGLNYGYTF. The nucleotides read TGCGCCAGCAGCCCCTCCTGGACAGGGTTAAACTATGGCTACACCTTC.